A single sample is the source of the 14 T cell receptor beta chains below, sequenced in a study of T cell repertoires in cytomegalovirus infection. Each CDR3 protein is one row after TCRdb ran MiXCR on the reads. The table records roughly 500,000 distinct CDR3 sequences, roughly 34% of them present only once. These receptors have no known antigen. The sample consisted of cultured PBMCs, taken from culture after CMV antigen stimulation. Receptor source: a human donor in good health (CMV status not recorded). Some clones in this sample may be carry-over from other donors' samples.

The gene calls are TRBV6-6 and TRBJ1-5; 7 bases match TRBD1. Germline CDR1 reads MNHNY; CDR2 reads SVGAGI (reference sequence). This CDR3 spans 16 amino acids. The trim removed 6 bases at V and 6 bases at J, leaving 14 bases unmatched. The CDR3 loop is CASRDPGGRLGQPQHF. As DNA, the CDR3 is TGTGCCAGCAGAGACCCAGGGGGACGCCTCGGTCAGCCCCAGCATTTT.

The genes are TRBV11-2 and TRBJ2-1, with 13 bases fitting TRBD2. Germline V gene lookup returns CDR1 SGHAT and CDR2 FQNNGV. V dropped 2 bases and J dropped 7; count of bases not matched to a gene: 2. This CDR3 is 15 amino acids long. The CDR3 DNA reads TGTGCCAGCAGCTTACGACTAGCGGGAGGTAATGAGCAGTTCTTC. It is translated as CASSLRLAGGNEQFF.

The J gene is TRBJ2-5, the V gene TRBV12-3 or TRBV12-4, with D possibly being TRBD1 (5 bases). CDR3 size: 14 residues. Trimming stripped 2 bases from V and 9 bases from J, with 16 bases between. The CDR3 coding sequence is TGTGCCAGCAGTTTAAGGGGCCCCCTCAGTGCCCAGTACTTC. It translates to CASSLRGPLSAQYF.

CDR3 amino acids: CASSLFGGNNEQFF. For the CDR3, the DNA is TGTGCCAGCAGTTTATTTGGCGGGAACAATGAGCAGTTCTTC. This chain uses TRBV28 with TRBJ2-1; tentatively, D is TRBD2 (6 bases). The germline CDR1 and CDR2 sequences are MDHEN and SYDVKM. The CDR3 covers 14 residues. Trimming left V 1 base short and J 5 bases short, with 9 bases between.

The V call is TRBV7-4, the J call TRBJ1-4; maybe TRBD1 (5 bases). The ends were cut back, 5 bases at V and 8 bases at J, with 18 bases in the middle. Germline V gene sequence: CDR1 SGHVT, CDR2 SQSDAQ. There are 15 residues in the CDR3. CDR3 DNA: TGTGCCAGCAGCCCGGCTGGGGGGGTAGACGAAAAACTGTTTTTT. Translation: CASSPAGGVDEKLFF.

This clonotype was seen more than once but under ten times. The chain joins TRBV6-2 or TRBV6-3 to TRBJ2-7, with 9 bases that match TRBD2. V gave up 2 bases and J gave up 3 bases; unmatched junction bases: 5. The CDR3 extends over 15 amino acids. CDR1 and CDR2 from the germline V gene are MNHEY and SVGEGT. The CDR3 region is CASSYGSGSLYEQYV. In DNA form, the CDR3 reads TGTGCCAGCAGTTACGGTAGCGGGAGCCTCTACGAGCAGTACGTC.

V is TRBV27 and J is TRBJ1-2; perhaps TRBD1 as D (6 bases). V was shortened by 6 bases and J by 4 bases, with 15 bases between the two germline ends. The CDR3 sequence is 14 residues long. The germline V gene encodes CDR1 MNHEY and CDR2 SMNVEV (reference sequence). The CDR3 region is CASREVGGVYGYTF. The CDR3 DNA is TGTGCCAGCAGGGAAGTGGGGGGCGTCTATGGCTACACCTTC.

This clonotype came up many times. This sequence joins TRBV29-1 and TRBJ2-1; D is unclear. This CDR3 spans 16 amino acids. Looked up from germline, CDR1 is SQVTM and CDR2 is ANQGSEA. Deletions cut 0 bases from V and 7 bases from J, with 19 bases between. The CDR3 reads CSVEEWGGGQWNEQFF. The CDR3, as DNA: TGCAGCGTTGAAGAATGGGGTGGCGGCCAATGGAATGAGCAGTTCTTC.

This clonotype was observed many times. This chain connects TRBV11-3 to TRBJ1-1; 7 bases map to TRBD1. V trimming: 5 bases; J trimming: 1 base; junction bases outside the gene matches: 4. Germline CDR1 and CDR2: SGHNT and YENEEA. The CDR3 is 14 amino acids. The CDR3 sequence: CASSRQGSNTEAFF. CDR3 coding DNA: TGTGCCAGCAGCAGACAGGGTTCGAACACTGAAGCTTTCTTT.

V gene TRBV30 combines with J gene TRBJ1-5; D uncertain. Germline V gene data show CDR1 as GTSNPN and CDR2 as SVGIG (reference sequence). The CDR3 runs to 14 residues. V was trimmed by 2 bases and J by 7 bases, leaving 15 bases between them. CDR3 region: CAWSLGSVGQPQHF. The DNA of the CDR3 is TGTGCCTGGAGTCTCGGCTCGGTGGGCCAGCCCCAGCATTTT.

J is TRBJ2-7 and V is TRBV12-3 or TRBV12-4; D perhaps matches TRBD1 (6 bases). The CDR3 is made up of 14 amino acids. The V and J ends lost 3 bases and 5 bases respectively, with 14 bases between them. Written as DNA, the CDR3 is TGTGCCAGCAGTTTCGCAGGGGTTGTTGACGAGCAGTACTTC. It translates to CASSFAGVVDEQYF.

This chain links TRBV14 with TRBJ2-3, with TRBD1 matching over 7 bases. The CDR3 spans 14 residues. The junction had 3 bases not matched to a gene; V was cut back by 2 bases and J by 4 bases. Germline values: CDR1 SGHDN, CDR2 FVKESK. The CDR3 nucleotides read TGTGCCAGCAGCCAAACTACAGGGGCAGATACGCAGTATTTT. Translation gives CASSQTTGADTQYF.

V gene TRBV7-2 combines with J gene TRBJ2-2, with TRBD2 matching over 7 bases. Trimming at V came to 5 bases and at J to 5 bases, leaving 11 bases not matched to a gene. In germline, CDR1 is SGHTA, CDR2 FQGNSA. There are 16 residues in the CDR3. DNA for the CDR3: TGTGCCAGCAGCGCAAAGACAAGCGGGAATACCGGGGAGCTGTTTTTT. Translation: CASSAKTSGNTGELFF.

V and J are TRBV11-2 and TRBJ2-7, with TRBD1 matching over 9 bases. The CDR3 totals 14 residues. The germline gives CDR1 SGHAT, CDR2 FQNNGV. V trimming: 5 bases; J trimming: 3 bases; junction bases outside the gene matches: 5. As DNA, the CDR3 is TGTGCCAGCAGCCACGGACAGGGGAACTACGAGCAGTACGTC. Its protein is CASSHGQGNYEQYV.